One and the same sample provided the 19 T cell receptor beta chains below, sequenced in a study of shared clonotypes between healthy human individuals. Clones were read by immunoSEQ multiplex PCR, and TCRdb kept only the in-frame ones, dropping some. The sample contains some 380,000 clones, roughly 96% of which appear only once. The sample was memory CD8+ T cells sorted from blood. The subset denotes: CD45RO+ cells pooled with CCR7-negative TemRA cells. These receptors all come from a young man in good health.

The chain uses TRBV11-2 and TRBJ2-1; unclear D gene. The V end lost 0 bases, the J end lost 9 bases, and 6 bases lay between the germline ends. This CDR3 has 12 residues. In germline, CDR1 is SGHAT, CDR2 FQNNGV. CDR3 nucleotide sequence: TGTGCCAGCAGCTTAGACCCCGGTGAGCAGTTCTTC. Translating it yields CASSLDPGEQFF. Combining the CDR3 with reference TRBV11-2 and TRBJ2-1 gives the whole variable domain EAGVAQSPRYKIIEKRQSVAFWCNPISGHATLYWYQQILGQGPKLLIQFQNNGVVDDSQLPKDRFSAERLKGVDSTLKIQPAKLEDSAVYLCASSLDPGEQFFGPGTRLTVL.

The chain combines TRBV6-6 with TRBJ2-7; 11 nucleotides align to TRBD2. Trimming cost V 6 bases and J 3 bases; bases outside gene matches: 10. CDR1 is MNHNY, CDR2 SVGAGI, per germline (reference sequence). This CDR3 comprises 16 residues. The CDR3 spells CASRVDSGRAGYEQYF. CDR3 coding DNA: TGTGCCAGCAGGGTCGATAGCGGGAGGGCCGGCTACGAGCAGTACTTC.

The chain is built from TRBV10-2 and TRBJ1-5; D uncertain. There are 13 residues in the CDR3. The germline CDR1 and CDR2 sequences are WSHSY and SAAADI. Trimming cost V 7 bases and J 2 bases, with 9 bases left between them. CDR3 bases: TGCGCCAGCACAGTGGGCCGCAATCAGCCCCAGCATTTT. Encoded protein: CASTVGRNQPQHF.

V is TRBV30 and J is TRBJ2-7; D gene ambiguous. CDR3 size: 12 residues. Looked up from germline, CDR1 is GTSNPN and CDR2 is SVGIG (reference sequence). Deletions cut 1 base from V and 9 bases from J, with 13 bases between. CDR3 sequence reads: CAWSGPRPAQYF. CDR3 DNA sequence: TGTGCCTGGAGTGGACCCCGTCCCGCGCAGTACTTC.

This chain joins TRBV29-1 and TRBJ2-1; TRBD1 aligns across 7 bases. Trimming took 7 bases from V and 4 from J; bases not matched to a gene: 7. Germline CDR1 and CDR2: SQVTM and ANQGSEA. The CDR3 runs 13 residues. The CDR3 DNA is TGCAGCGCCGAGGACAGGCGGTACAATGAGCAGTTCTTC. As protein: CSAEDRRYNEQFF.

This clone was seen only once. This chain joins TRBV2 and TRBJ1-1; maybe TRBD1 (6 bases). V lost 4 bases, J lost 0 bases, and 21 bases lay in between. CDR1 and CDR2 (germline): SNHLY, FYNNEI. This CDR3 is 18 amino acids long. CDR3 nucleotides: TGTGCCAGCAGTGGGGTGTGGCAGGGGCCAGCACTGAACACTGAAGCTTTCTTT. This codes for CASSGVWQGPALNTEAFF.

The rearrangement joins TRBV20-1 to TRBJ2-7; D not certain. From germline, CDR1 is DFQATT and CDR2 SNEGSKA (reference sequence). Trimming pared 1 base from V and 6 bases from J, leaving 7 bases between. The CDR3 length is 11 residues. For the CDR3, the DNA is TGCAGTGCTAGAGGAGGAATCGAGCAGTACTTC. Its protein product is CSARGGIEQYF.

This clone was observed once. The V gene is TRBV6-1, the J gene TRBJ1-3; D ambiguous. Germline V lookup: CDR1 MNHNS, CDR2 SASEGT. Deletions cut 2 bases from V and 0 bases from J, with 17 bases between. CDR3 length: 18 amino acids. This CDR3 reads CASSESTYYRTSGNTIYF. CDR3 DNA: TGTGCCAGCAGTGAATCTACCTATTACAGAACCTCTGGAAACACCATATATTTT.

J is TRBJ2-3 and V is TRBV29-1; D gene unclear. In germline, CDR1 is SQVTM, CDR2 ANQGSEA. The CDR3 sequence is 13 residues long. V was trimmed by 8 bases and J by 1 base, leaving 13 bases between them. CDR3 coding DNA: TGCAGCCTCCTTCCCGCGGGCACAGATACGCAGTATTTT. Translation gives CSLLPAGTDTQYF.

The J gene is TRBJ1-2, the V gene TRBV2; possibly TRBD1 for D (6 bases). The CDR3 contains 13 residues. In germline, CDR1 is SNHLY, CDR2 FYNNEI. V was shortened by 5 bases and J by 2 bases, with 9 bases between the two germline ends. This CDR3 reads CASSRTANYGYTF. The CDR3 DNA follows: TGTGCCAGCAGTAGGACAGCGAACTATGGCTACACCTTC.

The chain has TRBV19 and TRBJ1-2; the D gene is possibly TRBD1 (5 bases). This CDR3 has 15 residues. Per the germline V gene, CDR1 is LNHDA and CDR2 is SQIVND (reference sequence). Trimming removed 4 bases from V and 4 bases from J, with 16 bases in between. Written as DNA, the CDR3 is TGTGCCAGTAGTACCCACTTCGGGACGGCCTATGGCTACACCTTC. Translating gives CASSTHFGTAYGYTF.

The chain is built from TRBV6-5 and TRBJ2-7; 7 nucleotides line up with TRBD1. V shed 8 bases and J 5 bases; nucleotides not matched to a gene: 9. The CDR3 runs to 13 residues. From germline, CDR1 is MNHEY and CDR2 SVGAGI. CDR3 sequence: CASGARQGNEQYF. The CDR3 nucleotides read TGTGCCAGCGGGGCCCGACAGGGTAACGAGCAGTACTTC.

The V call is TRBV15, the J call TRBJ2-1; 12 bases map to TRBD2. Germline-derived CDR1 and CDR2 are LNHNV and YYDKDF (reference sequence). Trimming took 0 bases from V and 5 from J; bases not matched to a gene: 8. This CDR3 is built from 18 residues. CDR3: CATSRDDRLAGEDNEQFF. The DNA for the CDR3 is TGTGCCACCAGCAGAGATGACCGACTAGCGGGAGAGGACAATGAGCAGTTCTTC.

This rearrangement joins TRBV5-4 to TRBJ2-7, with 8 bases matching TRBD2. Trimming took 4 bases from V and 1 from J; bases not matched to a gene: 13. The germline V gene has CDR1 SGHNT and CDR2 YYREEE (reference sequence). This CDR3 region has 17 residues. The CDR3 coding sequence is TGTGCCAGCAGCCAGAGGACTAGCAGTAGTTCTTCCTACGAGCAGTACTTC. Its translation is CASSQRTSSSSSYEQYF.

The J gene is TRBJ1-1, the V gene TRBV30; 7 bases are shared with TRBD1. Germline CDR1 and CDR2: GTSNPN and SVGIG (reference sequence). V lost 5 bases and J lost 1; bases outside the gene matches: 10. The CDR3 consists of 15 residues. CDR3 DNA sequence: TGTGCCTGGGCCTCCGGACAGGCGAGGAACACTGAAGCTTTCTTT. Encoded protein: CAWASGQARNTEAFF.

The rearrangement uses TRBV19 and TRBJ2-1, with a tentative D call TRBD2 (5 bases). The CDR3 totals 12 residues. Per the germline V gene, CDR1 is LNHDA and CDR2 is SQIVND (reference sequence). Trimming removed 7 bases at V and 7 bases at J, with 11 bases between. CDR3: CASTGLENEQFF. In DNA, the CDR3 is TGTGCCAGTACCGGACTCGAAAATGAGCAGTTCTTC.

The V and J genes are TRBV5-1 and TRBJ1-1; maybe TRBD1 (6 bases). The CDR3 is 13 amino acids. Deletions cut 0 bases from V and 4 bases from J, with 7 bases between. Germline V gene lookup returns CDR1 SGHRS and CDR2 YFSETQ. CDR3 protein: CASSLEGGTEAFF. The CDR3, as DNA: TGCGCCAGCAGCTTGGAGGGGGGCACTGAAGCTTTCTTT.

V usage is TRBV11-2 and J usage is TRBJ2-1; 14 bases are a match to TRBD2. The CDR3 runs to 15 residues. Trimming cost V 4 bases and J 6 bases; bases outside gene matches: 2. Germline CDR1 SGHAT, CDR2 FQNNGV. The CDR3 spells CASSSGLAGANEQFF. CDR3 DNA: TGTGCCAGCAGCTCGGGACTAGCGGGAGCCAATGAGCAGTTCTTC.

V and J are TRBV2 and TRBJ2-7; tentatively, D is TRBD2 (6 bases). V was pared by 1 base and J by 7 bases, with 8 bases between. In germline, CDR1 is SNHLY, CDR2 FYNNEI. CDR3 size: 12 residues. The CDR3 loop is CASSEDGREQYF. The DNA for the CDR3 is TGTGCCAGCAGTGAAGACGGGAGAGAGCAGTACTTC.